This record concerns one TCR beta chain sequence. The data stem from a study of blood T cell repertoires in COVID-19. TCRdb's table, derived via immunoSEQ multiplex PCR, lists solely in-frame clones and lacks some. Of 90,000 to 140,000 clones listed, roughly 85% are singletons. The CDR3 runs to 22 residues. The chain combines TRBV12-1 with TRBJ2-4; the table calls TRBD2, which could not be checked here. TRBV12-1 is given as a pseudogene. The specimen was peripheral blood. This sequence originates from a man aged 50-59 years with acute or convalescent COVID-19. The CDR3, as DNA: TGTGCCAGCAGCTTTGTGGCTAGCGGGGAGGAGACTACTGCTCGTGGCAAAAACATTCAGTACTTC. This gives the protein CASSFVASGEETTARGKNIQYF.